The source of this TCR beta chain is a study of blood T cell repertoires in COVID-19. The V gene's germline CDR1 is SNHLY and CDR2 FYNNEI. The CDR3 length is 15 residues. V gave up 7 bases and J gave up 0 bases, with 13 bases separating them. Profiled with immunoSEQ multiplex PCR; TCRdb holds only in-frame clones, not every one. The sample has 300,000 to 450,000 clones, 85% to 90% seen once; the top ten hold approximately 1%. Sequenced: PBMCs or T cells enriched from blood (not recorded which). This receptor was identified in a woman aged 30 to 39 who had been exposed to COVID-19. The V gene is TRBV2, the J gene TRBJ1-5; D possibly corresponds to TRBD1 (5 bases). The chain's CDR3 is CASKLDTYSNQPQHF. CDR3 sequence (DNA): TGTGCCAGCAAACTGGACACCTATAGCAATCAGCCCCAGCATTTT.